The present TCR beta chain was sequenced within a study of blood T cells in healthy people across ages. Study results and limitations: Underestimates were what the diversity estimates from one million T cells were considered to be. Per million T cells, the diversity of TCR beta decreased roughly linearly as age advanced. The study could not conclusively compare naive and antigen-experienced cells, given its unsorted PBMCs.

Then a second PCR, running roughly 6 to 12 cycles, was carried out with a sample-barcoded 5' primer and a J-beta primer mix. The authors tagged each cDNA molecule using a template-switch adaptor with 12 random nucleotides. TCRdb used MiXCR to reprocess the 5' RACE reads, holding one entry per CDR3 protein. The sample consists of 500,000 to 700,000 distinct CDR3 sequences, approximately 30% of them appearing once. A word on this clonotype: The antigen is not known.

Germline V gene sequence: CDR1 MDHEN, CDR2 SYDVKM. This CDR3 has 16 amino acids. V lost 6 bases, J lost 5 bases, and 10 bases stayed unmatched. The genes are TRBV28 and TRBJ2-5, with 12 positions matching TRBD2. Sequencing input: blood. The receptor was isolated from a woman aged 80 or over in good health. This chain's CDR3 is CASSSSSGGAWETQYF. CDR3 bases: TGTGCCAGCAGCTCGTCTAGCGGGGGGGCCTGGGAGACCCAGTACTTC.